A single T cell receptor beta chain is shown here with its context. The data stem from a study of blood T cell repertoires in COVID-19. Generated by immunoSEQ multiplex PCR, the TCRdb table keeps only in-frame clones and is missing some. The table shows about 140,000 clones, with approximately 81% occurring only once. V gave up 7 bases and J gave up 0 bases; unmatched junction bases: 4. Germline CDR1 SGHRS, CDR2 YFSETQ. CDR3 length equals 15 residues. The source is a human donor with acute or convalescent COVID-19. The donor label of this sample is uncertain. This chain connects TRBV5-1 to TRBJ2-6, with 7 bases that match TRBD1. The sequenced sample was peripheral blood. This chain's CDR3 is CASQGVLSGANVLTF. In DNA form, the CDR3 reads TGCGCCAGCCAGGGGGTCCTCTCTGGGGCCAACGTCCTGACTTTC.